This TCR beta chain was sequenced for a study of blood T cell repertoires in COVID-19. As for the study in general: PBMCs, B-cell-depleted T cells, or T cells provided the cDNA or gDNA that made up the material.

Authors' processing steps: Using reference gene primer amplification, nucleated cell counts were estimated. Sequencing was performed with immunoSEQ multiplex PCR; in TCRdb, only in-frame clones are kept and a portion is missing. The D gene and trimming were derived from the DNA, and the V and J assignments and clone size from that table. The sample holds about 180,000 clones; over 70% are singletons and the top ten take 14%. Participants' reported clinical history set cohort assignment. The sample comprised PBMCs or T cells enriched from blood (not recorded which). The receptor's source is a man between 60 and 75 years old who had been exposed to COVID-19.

CDR3 nucleotides: TGCGCCAGCAGCTTAACAGGTCAGGCGACCCAGTACTTC. Translation gives CASSLTGQATQYF. This chain connects TRBV5-1 to TRBJ2-5, with D possibly matching TRBD1 (5 bases). Germline lookup yields CDR1 SGHRS and CDR2 YFSETQ. V was pared by 2 bases and J by 7 bases, with 12 bases between. CDR3 length equals 13 residues.